A single sample gave rise to the 19 T cell receptor beta chains below, sequenced in a study of cytomegalovirus exposure and HLA in healthy donors. Researchers ran the PCR with 60 Vbeta and 13 Jbeta primers. TCRdb's copy holds only in-frame clones and misses some; the assay was immunoSEQ multiplex PCR. The data show about 160,000 clones, 80% to 90% seen once. The specimen sequenced was PBMCs. Receptors originate from a man between 45 and 60 years old in good health and CMV-seropositive.

The CDR3 bases are TGTGCCAGCTCGTCACTTGTTCGAGCGGGAGGGCCAAAAGGGACCACTGAGCAGTTCTTC. This codes for CASSSLVRAGGPKGTTEQFF. The chain has TRBV18 and TRBJ2-1; 10 positions agree with TRBD2. The CDR3 is 20 amino acids. The germline V gene has CDR1 KGHSH and CDR2 LQKENI. Germline trimming cut 6 bases from V and 9 bases from J; bases unmatched to any gene: 26.

The chain has TRBV4-1 and TRBJ2-3; 15 positions agree with TRBD2. Germline values: CDR1 MGHRA, CDR2 YSYEKL. CDR3 size: 16 residues. V lost 0 bases, J lost 10 bases, and 5 bases stayed unmatched. The CDR3 DNA reads TGCGCCAGCAGCCAAGAAGGGACTAGCGGGAGGCCTGCGCAGTATTTT. This translates into CASSQEGTSGRPAQYF.

The chain recombines TRBV12-5 with TRBJ2-1; 7 nucleotides agree with TRBD1. V was pared by 9 bases and J by 4 bases, with 12 bases of the junction left unmatched. The CDR3 runs 15 residues. The germline V gene encodes CDR1 LGHNT and CDR2 FRNRAP. As DNA, the CDR3 is TGTGCTAGCCACTTGGGGACAGTCGGATACAATGAGCAGTTCTTC. Translating it yields CASHLGTVGYNEQFF. Together with reference TRBV12-5 and TRBJ2-1, the CDR3 gives the full variable domain: DARVTQTPRHKVTEMGQEVTMRCQPILGHNTVFWYRQTMMQGLELLAYFRNRAPLDDSGMPKDRFSAEMPDATLATLKIQPSEPRDSAVYFCASHLGTVGYNEQFFGPGTRLTVL.

The chain employs TRBV23-1 and TRBJ2-2; D is unclear. TRBV23-1 is labeled an ORF, and its function is uncertain. The CDR3 length is 16 residues. The V end lost 0 bases, the J end lost 4 bases, and 12 bases lay between the germline ends. The CDR3: CASSQSPQVVTGELFF. CDR3 bases: TGCGCCAGCAGTCAATCCCCCCAGGTTGTCACCGGGGAGCTGTTTTTT.

The V call is TRBV4-2, the J call TRBJ2-1; 7 bases map to TRBD2. Trimming at V came to 0 bases and at J to 1 base, leaving 3 bases not matched to a gene. CDR3 length: 16 amino acids. From germline, CDR1 is LGHNA and CDR2 YNFKEQ. The CDR3 sequence: CASSQDRRESYNEQFF. For the CDR3, the DNA is TGTGCCAGCAGCCAAGATAGGCGGGAGTCCTACAATGAGCAGTTCTTC.

The chain recombines TRBV5-1 with TRBJ2-3; 9 positions agree with TRBD2. The CDR3 has 17 amino acids. Trimming took 6 bases from V and 2 from J; bases not matched to a gene: 13. Germline V CDR1 and CDR2: SGHRS, YFSETQ. In nucleotides, the CDR3 is TGCGCCAGCACTAATTCTCTAGCGGGGTCGGCCACAGATACGCAGTATTTT. Its translation is CASTNSLAGSATDTQYF.

The V gene is TRBV5-6, the J gene TRBJ2-1, with D possibly TRBD2 on 5 matching bases. This CDR3 has 12 residues. CDR1 SGHDT and CDR2 YYEEEE come from the germline V gene. V lost 2 bases to trimming and J lost 9 bases, with 9 bases between them. The CDR3 DNA reads as TGTGCCAGCAGCTTCTACCGGGGTGAGCAGTTCTTC. It translates to CASSFYRGEQFF.

The rearrangement links TRBV12-5 to TRBJ1-6; TRBD1 might be the D (5 bases). V was clipped by 1 base and J by 6 bases, with 13 bases between them. Germline V gene data show CDR1 as LGHNT and CDR2 as FRNRAP. This CDR3 is 16 amino acids long. CDR3 bases: TGTGCTAGTGGTTTGGCAGGGAGGGGCCCTAATTCACCCCTCCACTTT. This gives the protein CASGLAGRGPNSPLHF.

This clone was counted only a few times. CDR3 DNA sequence: TGTGCCAGCAGCTTAGGGGAGGGCTATGGCTACACCTTC. Residues: CASSLGEGYGYTF. This chain links TRBV7-9 with TRBJ1-2; D is unclear. Germline V gene data show CDR1 as SEHNR and CDR2 as FQNEAQ (reference sequence). This CDR3 is 13 amino acids long. V shed 1 base and J shed 4 bases, with 7 bases lying between them.

The chain combines TRBV5-1 with TRBJ1-1, with D maybe TRBD1 (6 bases). V dropped 4 bases and J dropped 1 base, with 20 bases sitting between them. CDR1 SGHRS and CDR2 YFSETQ come from the germline V gene. This CDR3 has 17 residues. Written as DNA, the CDR3 is TGCGCCAGCAGCACCCCAACAGGGTTGGGGACGAACACTGAAGCTTTCTTT. Its translation: CASSTPTGLGTNTEAFF.

The rearrangement links TRBV7-2 to TRBJ1-1; tentative D call: TRBD1 (5 bases). Looked up from germline, CDR1 is SGHTA and CDR2 is FQGNSA. V lost 5 bases and J 5 bases, leaving 18 bases between the germline ends. This CDR3 is built from 15 residues. The CDR3 DNA reads TGTGCCAGCAGCCTCCTAGGCGGGGGATGGACTGAAGCTTTCTTT. Translating it yields CASSLLGGGWTEAFF.

This clone was seen a single time. In DNA, the CDR3 is TGTGCCAGCAGTGCAACAGGTTCCGCTGGGCGACCCCAGCATTTT. It is translated as CASSATGSAGRPQHF. The chain joins TRBV9 to TRBJ1-5, with D possibly TRBD1 on 5 matching bases. Trimming removed 5 bases at V and 10 bases at J, with 22 bases between. CDR1 and CDR2 (germline): SGDLS, YYNGEE. The CDR3 contains 15 residues.

The chain couples TRBV7-2 to TRBJ2-5, with 11 bases identical to TRBD1. V was pared by 4 bases and J by 9 bases, with 10 bases of the junction left unmatched. The CDR3 has 15 residues. Germline loops: CDR1 SGHTA, CDR2 FQGNSA. The CDR3 DNA is TGTGCCAGCAGCTCGAGTCCGGGACAGGGGGACCCCCAGTACTTC. Its protein is CASSSSPGQGDPQYF.

V is TRBV29-1 and J is TRBJ1-2, with 7 bases aligning to TRBD1. From germline, CDR1 is SQVTM and CDR2 ANQGSEA. V lost 6 bases, J lost 7 bases, and 11 bases stayed unmatched. This CDR3 spans 13 amino acids. The CDR3 loop is CSVTKGAKGGYTF. The CDR3 DNA sequence: TGCAGCGTAACAAAGGGGGCTAAGGGTGGCTACACCTTC.

The J gene is TRBJ1-1, the V gene TRBV19, with D unresolved. CDR1 LNHDA and CDR2 SQIVND come from the germline V gene (reference sequence). This CDR3 has 13 amino acids. The V end was cut by 2 bases, the J end by 1 base, with 5 bases between. The CDR3 DNA reads as TGTGCCAGTAGTATATTAGAGAACACTGAAGCTTTCTTT. Protein sequence: CASSILENTEAFF. Variable domain in full (rest from reference TRBV19 and TRBJ1-1): DGGITQSPKYLFRKEGQNVTLSCEQNLNHDAMYWYRQDPGQGLRLIYYSQIVNDFQKGDIAEGYSVSREKKESFPLTVTSAQKNPTAFYLCASSILENTEAFFGQGTRLTVV.

This sequence joins TRBV28 and TRBJ1-3; D not resolved. Germline V CDR1 and CDR2: MDHEN, SYDVKM. The CDR3 runs 16 residues. V lost 1 base, J lost 4 bases, and 14 bases lay in between. Here the CDR3 DNA reads TGTGCCAGCAGTTTATCGGCGGCGCGCCGGGGAAACACCATATATTTT. Its protein product is CASSLSAARRGNTIYF.

The rearrangement links TRBV11-2 to TRBJ2-1, with 13 bases aligning to TRBD2. The germline V gene encodes CDR1 SGHAT and CDR2 FQNNGV. The CDR3 loop spans 17 amino acids. V trimming: 5 bases; J trimming: 8 bases; junction bases outside the gene matches: 12. The CDR3 DNA follows: TGTGCCAGCAGCGAAGCCACGGGACTAGCGGGACAGGATGAGCAGTTCTTC. This encodes CASSEATGLAGQDEQFF.

The chain links TRBV27 to TRBJ1-6; 7 positions match TRBD1. CDR3 length equals 14 residues. V trimming: 5 bases; J trimming: 5 bases; junction bases outside the gene matches: 3. Germline V gene sequence: CDR1 MNHEY, CDR2 SMNVEV (reference sequence). In DNA form, the CDR3 reads TGTGCCAGCAGTCACAGGGGTAATAATTCACCCCTCCACTTT. This translates into CASSHRGNNSPLHF.

CDR3: CASSLPPGQARMNTEAFF. CDR3 DNA: TGTGCCAGCAGCTTACCGCCGGGACAGGCGAGAATGAACACTGAAGCTTTCTTT. The J gene is TRBJ1-1, the V gene TRBV5-6; 8 bases are shared with TRBD1. The CDR3 runs 18 residues. Germline CDR1 SGHDT, CDR2 YYEEEE. The V and J ends lost 2 bases and 0 bases, in that order; junction bases with no gene match: 12.